This T cell receptor beta chain came from a study of a mutant IDH1 vaccine in newly diagnosed glioma. About the research overall: All eight of the vaccinations patients received fell in weeks 1, 3, 5, 7, 11, 15, 19 and 23. Once 4-6 weeks had passed after radiotherapy alone, vaccination started, or it started with temozolomide cycles.

Time point indicated: week 5, during vaccination. Every vaccine dose comprised 300 ug of mutant IDH1 20-mer peptide plus topical imiquimod. In regard to this clone: Its antigen is unidentified.

The V gene lost 7 bases and the J gene lost 8 bases, with 17 bases spanning the gap. Looked up from germline, CDR1 is SNHLY and CDR2 is FYNNEI. The CDR3 sequence is 13 residues long. Measured with immunoSEQ multiplex PCR; TCRdb has only the in-frame clones, and not every one. Of over 50,000 clones in the sample, about 87% were seen once. This sequence originates from a woman between 35 and 50 years old with glioma. The chain is built from TRBV2 and TRBJ1-2; TRBD1 might be the D (6 bases). This material consisted of PBMCs, taken from a glioma patient whose treatment included an IDH1 peptide vaccine. The CDR3 loop is CASNMWTGGGYTF. CDR3 DNA: TGTGCCAGCAATATGTGGACGGGGGGCGGCTACACCTTC.